One and the same sample provided the 3 T cell receptor beta chains below, sequenced in a study of CD8 T cells in ankylosing spondylitis (dated by TCRdb to 2015 to 2018). Findings and caveats that apply to the study as a whole: Blood from ankylosing spondylitis patients appeared to be characterized by a TCR beta motif made up of several highly homologous amino acid variants.

These TCRs are of unknown antigen specificity. Libraries were built with 5' RACE. Sequenced on an Illumina HiSeq 2500. TCRdb took the public reads, trimmed them with fastp at Q25, ran MiXCR for clone calling and kept in-frame beta chains. Each entry is one CDR3 protein sequence, shown with its most common DNA and genes. The sample table contains under 550,000 distinct CDR3 sequences; only one count was recorded for approximately 26% of them. Of the sample, 0.89% falls within the top ten clones. The sequenced sample consisted of blood, either unsorted or a sorted T cell fraction (not recorded which). The source is a male donor with ankylosing spondylitis.

The chain recombines TRBV11-1 with TRBJ2-7; 11 bases line up with TRBD2. Looked up from germline, CDR1 is SGHAT and CDR2 is FQDESV (reference sequence). Trimming took 3 bases from V and 13 from J; bases not matched to a gene: 5. This CDR3 is built from 12 residues. The CDR3 is CASSFTSGRRYV. The DNA of the CDR3 is TGTGCCAGCAGCTTTACTAGCGGGAGAAGATACGTC.

This clonotype has just a few counts. The J gene is TRBJ1-5, the V gene TRBV20-1, with 7 bases matching TRBD1. J gave up 5 bases and V 5 bases, and 9 bases lay outside the gene matches. The CDR3 covers 14 residues. Germline V gene sequence: CDR1 DFQATT, CDR2 SNEGSKA (reference sequence). The CDR3 coding sequence is TGCAGTGCTCGGACAGGACCCGCAGATCAGCCCCAGCATTTT. Its protein is CSARTGPADQPQHF.

V gene TRBV4-2 combines with J gene TRBJ2-2; D possibly matches TRBD1 or TRBD2 (5 bases each). V was shortened by 1 base and J by 8 bases, with 8 bases between the two germline ends. Germline V gene sequence: CDR1 LGHNA, CDR2 YNFKEQ. CDR3 size: 13 residues. CDR3 DNA sequence: TGTGCCAGCAGCCAAGTAGGGGAGGGGGAGCTGTTTTTT. Residues: CASSQVGEGELFF.